Below, 5 T cell receptor beta chains from the same sample are listed, as sequenced in a study of blood T cell repertoires in COVID-19. The repertoire was sequenced with immunoSEQ multiplex PCR; TCRdb's copy has only in-frame clones and lacks some. The sample shows some 200,000 clones, approximately 82% of them seen only once. The sequencing sample was made of peripheral blood. These receptors were obtained from a human donor with acute or convalescent COVID-19. The donor label of this sample is uncertain.

V gene TRBV28 combines with J gene TRBJ2-2, with 8 bases fitting TRBD1. The germline CDR1 and CDR2 sequences are MDHEN and SYDVKM. This CDR3 contains 16 residues. Trimming cost V 6 bases and J 0 bases; bases outside gene matches: 6. CDR3 residues: CASRRRTGTNTGELFF. CDR3 DNA sequence: TGTGCCAGCAGGCGGAGGACAGGGACGAACACCGGGGAGCTGTTTTTT. The full variable domain, in which reference TRBV28 and TRBJ2-2 provide the parts outside the CDR3, is DVKVTQSSRYLVKRTGEKVFLECVQDMDHENMFWYRQDPGLGLRLIYFSYDVKMKEKGDIPEGYSVSREKKERFSLILESASTNQTSMYLCASRRRTGTNTGELFFGEGSRLTVL.

The genes are TRBV4-1 and TRBJ2-7, with 14 positions matching TRBD2. The germline CDR1 and CDR2 sequences are MGHRA and YSYEKL. The CDR3 runs to 15 residues. V shed 6 bases, J shed 1 base, and the junction held 2 bases outside the gene matches. Here the CDR3 reads CASRGLAGVSYEQYF. CDR3 DNA sequence: TGCGCCAGCAGGGGACTAGCGGGAGTATCCTACGAGCAGTACTTC.

The rearrangement links TRBV5-1 to TRBJ1-5; 7 nucleotides align to TRBD1. Trimming took 6 bases from V and 3 from J; bases not matched to a gene: 9. The CDR3 loop spans 15 amino acids. The germline CDR1 and CDR2 sequences are SGHRS and YFSETQ. CDR3 sequence reads: CASTPTGSPNQPQHF. The DNA for the CDR3 is TGCGCCAGCACCCCGACAGGGAGCCCCAATCAGCCCCAGCATTTT.

J is TRBJ1-5 and V is TRBV10-3; 9 bases map to TRBD1. CDR3 length equals 14 residues. V trimming: 7 bases; J trimming: 4 bases; junction bases outside the gene matches: 5. Germline CDR1 and CDR2: ENHRY and SYGVKD. The CDR3 DNA reads TGTGCCATCACCGGAGGACAGGGGAATCAGCCCCAGCATTTT. Protein sequence: CAITGGQGNQPQHF.

J is TRBJ2-2 and V is TRBV2; 8 positions agree with TRBD1. J lost 5 bases, V lost 3 bases, and 8 bases had no gene match. CDR1 is SNHLY, CDR2 FYNNEI, per germline. The CDR3 is made up of 16 amino acids. The CDR3 DNA follows: TGTGCCAGCAGTGACAGGGACAGGCGACGGACCGGGGAGCTGTTTTTT. Translated: CASSDRDRRRTGELFF.